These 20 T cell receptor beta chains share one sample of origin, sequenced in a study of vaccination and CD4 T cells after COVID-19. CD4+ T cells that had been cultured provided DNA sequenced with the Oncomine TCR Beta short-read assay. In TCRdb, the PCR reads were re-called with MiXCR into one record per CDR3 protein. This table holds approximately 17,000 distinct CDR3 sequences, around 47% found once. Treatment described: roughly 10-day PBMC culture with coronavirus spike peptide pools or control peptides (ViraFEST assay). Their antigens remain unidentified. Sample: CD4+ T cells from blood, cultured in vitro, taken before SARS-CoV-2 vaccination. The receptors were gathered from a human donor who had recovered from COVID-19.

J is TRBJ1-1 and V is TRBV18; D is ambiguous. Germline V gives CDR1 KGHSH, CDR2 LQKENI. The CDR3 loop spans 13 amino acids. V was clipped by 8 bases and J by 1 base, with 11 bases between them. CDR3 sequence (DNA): TGTGCCAGCACAAAGTCTCAGAACACTGAAGCTTTCTTT. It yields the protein CASTKSQNTEAFF.

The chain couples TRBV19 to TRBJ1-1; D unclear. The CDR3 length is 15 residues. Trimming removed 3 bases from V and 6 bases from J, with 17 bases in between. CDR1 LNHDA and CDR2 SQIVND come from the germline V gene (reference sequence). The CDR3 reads CASSMASPGLPEAFF. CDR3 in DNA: TGTGCCAGTAGTATGGCTAGTCCGGGCCTACCTGAAGCTTTCTTT.

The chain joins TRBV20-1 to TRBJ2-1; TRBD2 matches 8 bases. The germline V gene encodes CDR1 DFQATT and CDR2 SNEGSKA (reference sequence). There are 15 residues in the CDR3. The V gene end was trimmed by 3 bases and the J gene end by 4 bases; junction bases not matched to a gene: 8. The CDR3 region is CSASRASGRYNEQFF. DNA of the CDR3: TGCAGTGCTAGTCGGGCTAGCGGGCGATACAATGAGCAGTTCTTC.

As DNA, the CDR3 is TGTGCCAGCGCCCTAGCGGGGAACAATGAGCAGTTCTTC. Protein sequence: CASALAGNNEQFF. J is TRBJ2-1 and V is TRBV7-3; the match to TRBD2 covers 9 bases. The CDR3 contains 13 residues. V dropped 8 bases and J dropped 5; count of bases not matched to a gene: 4. Germline V gene data show CDR1 as SGHTA and CDR2 as FQGTGA.

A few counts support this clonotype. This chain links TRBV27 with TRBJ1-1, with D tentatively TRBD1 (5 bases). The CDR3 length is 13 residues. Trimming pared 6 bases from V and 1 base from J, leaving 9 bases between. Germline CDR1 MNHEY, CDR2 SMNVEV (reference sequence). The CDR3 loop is CASRSGKNTEAFF. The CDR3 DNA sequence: TGTGCCAGCAGATCAGGGAAGAACACTGAAGCTTTCTTT.

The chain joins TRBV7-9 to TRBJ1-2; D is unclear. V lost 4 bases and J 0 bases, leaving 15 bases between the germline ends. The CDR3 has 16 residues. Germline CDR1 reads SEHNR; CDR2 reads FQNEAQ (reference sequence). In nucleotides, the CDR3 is TGTGCCAGCAGCTCTCTCCCCCGGGGTACTAACTATGGCTACACCTTC. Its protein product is CASSSLPRGTNYGYTF. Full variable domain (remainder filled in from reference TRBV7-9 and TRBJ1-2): DTGVSQNPRHKITKRGQNVTFRCDPISEHNRLYWYRQTLGQGPEFLTYFQNEAQLEKSRLLSDRFSAERPKGSFSTLEIQRTEQGDSAMYLCASSSLPRGTNYGYTFGSGTRLTVV.

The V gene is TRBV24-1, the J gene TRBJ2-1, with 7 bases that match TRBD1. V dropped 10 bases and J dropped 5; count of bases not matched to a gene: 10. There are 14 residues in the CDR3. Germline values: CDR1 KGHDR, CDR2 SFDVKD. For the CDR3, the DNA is TGTGCCACTTCAACAGGGGTTTTTGACAATGAGCAGTTCTTC. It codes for CATSTGVFDNEQFF.

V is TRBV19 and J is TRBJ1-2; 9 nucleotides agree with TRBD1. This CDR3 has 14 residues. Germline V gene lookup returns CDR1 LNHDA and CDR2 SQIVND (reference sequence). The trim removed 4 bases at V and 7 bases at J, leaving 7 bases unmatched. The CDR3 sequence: CASSTLQGAGGYTF. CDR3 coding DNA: TGTGCCAGTAGTACCCTACAGGGGGCAGGTGGCTACACCTTC.

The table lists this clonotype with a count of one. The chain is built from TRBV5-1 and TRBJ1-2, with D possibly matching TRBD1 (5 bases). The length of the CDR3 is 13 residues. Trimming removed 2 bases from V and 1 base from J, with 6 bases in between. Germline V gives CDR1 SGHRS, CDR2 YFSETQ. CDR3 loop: CASSFQGNYGYTF. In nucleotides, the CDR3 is TGCGCCAGCAGCTTTCAGGGTAACTATGGCTACACCTTC.

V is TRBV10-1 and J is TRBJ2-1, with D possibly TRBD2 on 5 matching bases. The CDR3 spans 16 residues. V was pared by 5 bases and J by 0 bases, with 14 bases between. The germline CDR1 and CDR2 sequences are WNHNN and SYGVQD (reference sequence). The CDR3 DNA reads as TGCGCCAGCAGTCCCCGGGGTCCCTACTCCTACAATGAGCAGTTCTTC. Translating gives CASSPRGPYSYNEQFF.

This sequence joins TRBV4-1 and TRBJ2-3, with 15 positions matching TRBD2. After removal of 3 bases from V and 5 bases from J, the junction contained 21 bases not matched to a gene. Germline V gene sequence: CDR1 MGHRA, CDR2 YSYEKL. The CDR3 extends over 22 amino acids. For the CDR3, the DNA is TGCGCCAGCAGCCACCCCCCTCGGGCCGGACTAGCGGGAGGGTCCGCCGGAGATACGCAGTATTTT. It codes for CASSHPPRAGLAGGSAGDTQYF.

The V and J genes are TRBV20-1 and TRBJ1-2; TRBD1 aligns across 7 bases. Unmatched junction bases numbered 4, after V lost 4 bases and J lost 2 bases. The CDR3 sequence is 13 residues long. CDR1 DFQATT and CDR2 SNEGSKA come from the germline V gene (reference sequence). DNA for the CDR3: TGCAGTGCTACCAAGACAGGGAACTATGGCTACACCTTC. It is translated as CSATKTGNYGYTF.

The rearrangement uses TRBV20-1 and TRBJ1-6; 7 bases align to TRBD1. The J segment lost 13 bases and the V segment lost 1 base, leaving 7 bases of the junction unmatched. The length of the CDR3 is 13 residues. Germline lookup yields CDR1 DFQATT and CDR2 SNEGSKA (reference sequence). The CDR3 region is CSARGAGGVPLHF. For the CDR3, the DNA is TGCAGTGCTAGAGGGGCAGGGGGAGTCCCCCTCCACTTT.

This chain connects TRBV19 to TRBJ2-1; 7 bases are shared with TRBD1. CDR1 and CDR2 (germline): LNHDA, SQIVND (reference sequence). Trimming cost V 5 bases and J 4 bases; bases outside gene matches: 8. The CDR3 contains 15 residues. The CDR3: CASSPDRARYNEQFF. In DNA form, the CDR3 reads TGTGCCAGTAGTCCTGACAGGGCGAGATACAATGAGCAGTTCTTC.

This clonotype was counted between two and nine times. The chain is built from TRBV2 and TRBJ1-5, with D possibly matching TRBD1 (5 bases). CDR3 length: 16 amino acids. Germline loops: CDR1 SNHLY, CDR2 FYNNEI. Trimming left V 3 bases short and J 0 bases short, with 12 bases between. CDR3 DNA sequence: TGTGCCAGCAGTGACTTCTGGGGACCTAGCAATCAGCCCCAGCATTTT. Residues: CASSDFWGPSNQPQHF.

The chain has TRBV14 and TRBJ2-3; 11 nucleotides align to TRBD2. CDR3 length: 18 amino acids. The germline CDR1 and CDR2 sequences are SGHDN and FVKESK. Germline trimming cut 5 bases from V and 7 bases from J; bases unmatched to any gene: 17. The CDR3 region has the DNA TGTGCCAGCAGCTCGCACCTCCTAGCGGGAGGCCGCCCGAATACGCAGTATTTT. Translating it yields CASSSHLLAGGRPNTQYF.

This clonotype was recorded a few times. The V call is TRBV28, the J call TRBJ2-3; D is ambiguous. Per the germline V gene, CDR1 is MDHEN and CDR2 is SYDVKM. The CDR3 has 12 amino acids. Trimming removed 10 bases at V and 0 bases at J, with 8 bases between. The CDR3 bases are TGTGCCATACACACTAGCACAGATACGCAGTATTTT. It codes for CAIHTSTDTQYF.

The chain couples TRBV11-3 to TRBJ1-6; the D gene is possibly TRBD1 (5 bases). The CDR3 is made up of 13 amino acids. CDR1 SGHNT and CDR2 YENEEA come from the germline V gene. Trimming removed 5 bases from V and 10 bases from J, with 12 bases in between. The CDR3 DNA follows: TGTGCCAGCAGCCAACTTCGACAGTCACCCCTCCACTTT. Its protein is CASSQLRQSPLHF. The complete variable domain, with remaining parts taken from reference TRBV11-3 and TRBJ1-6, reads EAGVVQSPRYKIIEKKQPVAFWCNPISGHNTLYWYLQNLGQGPELLIRYENEEAVDDSQLPKDRFSAERLKGVDSTLKIQPAELGDSAVYLCASSQLRQSPLHFGNGTRLTVT.

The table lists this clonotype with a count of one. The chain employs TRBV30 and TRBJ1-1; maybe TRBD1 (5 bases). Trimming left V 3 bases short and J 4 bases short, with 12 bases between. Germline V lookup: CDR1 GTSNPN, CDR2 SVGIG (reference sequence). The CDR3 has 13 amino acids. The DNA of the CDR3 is TGTGCCTGGAGCCGCGAGAGGGGCACTGAAGCTTTCTTT. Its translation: CAWSRERGTEAFF.

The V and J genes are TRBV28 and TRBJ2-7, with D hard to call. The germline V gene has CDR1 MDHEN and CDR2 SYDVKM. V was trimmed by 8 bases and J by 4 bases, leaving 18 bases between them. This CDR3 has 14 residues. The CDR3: CASGVQVIPYEQYF. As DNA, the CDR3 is TGTGCCAGCGGAGTCCAGGTTATCCCTTACGAGCAGTACTTC. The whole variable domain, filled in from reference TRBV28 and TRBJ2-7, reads DVKVTQSSRYLVKRTGEKVFLECVQDMDHENMFWYRQDPGLGLRLIYFSYDVKMKEKGDIPEGYSVSREKKERFSLILESASTNQTSMYLCASGVQVIPYEQYFGPGTRLTVT.